This TCR beta chain stems from a study of siplizumab effects on memory and regulatory T cells. CDR1 is WNHNN, CDR2 SYGVQD, per germline (reference sequence). Trimming cost V 0 bases and J 4 bases; bases outside gene matches: 5. The CDR3 is made up of 16 amino acids. Sequencing used immunoSEQ multiplex PCR; TCRdb keeps in-frame clones, though not all of them. Among more than 95,000 clones, approximately 94% were seen once, and the ten largest hold about 0.34%. The chain links TRBV10-1 to TRBJ2-1, with 8 positions matching TRBD2. Sequenced input: CD4+ T cells sorted from blood. This receptor was identified in a human donor in good health. In nucleotides, the CDR3 is TGCGCCAGCAGTGAGTCTGGGCGGGGGGAATACAATGAGCAGTTCTTC. Translating gives CASSESGRGEYNEQFF.